These 10 T cell receptor beta chains share one sample of origin, sequenced in a study of T-cell reconstitution after alpha-beta-depleted transplantation in children (dated by TCRdb to about 2016). The sample's treatment or condition label, decoded: allogeneic hematopoietic cell transplantation with graft depleted of TCRalphabeta T cells and CD19 B cells. The protocol used for the library was PCR. Instrument on record: Illumina HiSeq 2500. To normalize quantification of the TCRbeta repertoire, the TCR libraries were built with molecular barcoding that relied on unique molecular identifiers. Clones were called with MiXCR by TCRdb after fastp trimmed the public reads at Q25, and only in-frame beta chains were retained. Each CDR3 protein appears once, grouped with its most common genes and DNA. For this sample the table gives over 400,000 distinct CDR3 sequences, of which approximately 41% were detected only once. Together, the top ten hold around 29% of the sample.

The sample in question was PBMCs, obtained before TCRalphabeta/CD19-depleted stem cell transplant. Receptor source: a girl between 2 and 10 years old with aplastic anemia, due to receive a stem cell transplant.

A few counts support this clonotype. The gene calls are TRBV30 and TRBJ1-1; 7 bases line up with TRBD1. V shed 4 bases, J shed 1 base, and the junction held 12 bases outside the gene matches. Looked up from germline, CDR1 is GTSNPN and CDR2 is SVGIG (reference sequence). The CDR3 has 16 residues. The CDR3, as DNA: TGTGCCTGGATCCCCGGAAGGGGGCTACGGAACACTGAAGCTTTCTTT. Encoded protein: CAWIPGRGLRNTEAFF.

CDR3 nucleotides: TGCGCCAGCAGCTTGGAGGGAGCCGTTCCCTACGAGCAGTACTTC. Translating it yields CASSLEGAVPYEQYF. V and J are TRBV5-1 and TRBJ2-7; maybe TRBD2 (5 bases). V was trimmed by 0 bases and J by 2 bases, leaving 12 bases between them. The germline gives CDR1 SGHRS, CDR2 YFSETQ. The CDR3 consists of 15 residues.

The chain recombines TRBV6-5 with TRBJ1-6; D is unresolved. The germline V gene encodes CDR1 MNHEY and CDR2 SVGAGI. The germline V and J ends were trimmed by 5 bases and 9 bases, with 5 bases remaining between them. The CDR3 contains 11 residues. The CDR3 DNA sequence: TGTGCCAGCAGTCAGACTTCACCCCTCCACTTT. Translation: CASSQTSPLHF.

The chain uses TRBV4-1 and TRBJ2-5; the D gene could be TRBD1 or TRBD2 (5 bases each). The germline V and J ends were trimmed by 5 bases and 3 bases, with 13 bases remaining between them. The CDR3 is 14 amino acids. Germline CDR1 reads MGHRA; CDR2 reads YSYEKL. The CDR3 bases are TGCGCCAGCAGCAACCGGGACGAAGAAGAGACCCAGTACTTC. Translation: CASSNRDEEETQYF.

The chain couples TRBV30 to TRBJ1-2, with 10 bases that match TRBD1. The germline gives CDR1 GTSNPN, CDR2 SVGIG (reference sequence). The CDR3 covers 13 residues. V dropped 5 bases and J dropped 6; count of bases not matched to a gene: 6. The CDR3: CAWAPGTGDGYTF. In DNA form, the CDR3 reads TGTGCCTGGGCCCCTGGGACAGGGGATGGCTACACCTTC.

The gene calls are TRBV6-2 or TRBV6-3 and TRBJ2-2; 12 bases fit TRBD2. The CDR3 is 16 amino acids. Germline V lookup: CDR1 MNHEY, CDR2 SVGEGT. The V and J ends lost 6 bases and 8 bases, in that order; junction bases with no gene match: 10. CDR3 sequence reads: CASSNRGTSGRGELFF. The CDR3, as DNA: TGTGCCAGCAGCAACCGAGGCACTAGCGGGAGGGGGGAGCTGTTTTTT.

The J gene is TRBJ1-2, the V gene TRBV20-1; D might be TRBD1 (6 bases). V lost 3 bases, J lost 4 bases, and 15 bases lay in between. Germline-derived CDR1 and CDR2 are DFQATT and SNEGSKA (reference sequence). The length of the CDR3 is 14 residues. In nucleotides, the CDR3 is TGCAGTGCTAGGCCACAGGGTGACGGCTATGGCTACACCTTC. Translating gives CSARPQGDGYGYTF.

The rearrangement uses TRBV20-1 and TRBJ2-7; 10 nucleotides align to TRBD1. The CDR3 is 14 amino acids. Losses at the gene ends were 5 bases for V and 2 bases for J; bases not matched to a gene: 6. Per the germline V gene, CDR1 is DFQATT and CDR2 is SNEGSKA (reference sequence). CDR3 DNA sequence: TGCAGTGCTCAACGACAGGGGGCAACCTACGAGCAGTACTTC. This sequence encodes CSAQRQGATYEQYF.

There are a few counts of this clonotype. V and J are TRBV29-1 and TRBJ2-3; TRBD2 is a possible D gene (6 bases). The V end was cut by 4 bases, the J end by 1 base, with 12 bases between. CDR3 length equals 14 residues. CDR1 and CDR2 (germline): SQVTM, ANQGSEA. CDR3 nucleotide sequence: TGCAGCGTTGCCCTCGGGGGTGGCACAGATACGCAGTATTTT. Amino acid sequence: CSVALGGGTDTQYF.

The chain has TRBV7-3 and TRBJ1-5; 7 positions match TRBD1. J gave up 4 bases and V 5 bases, and 20 bases lay outside the gene matches. Germline V lookup: CDR1 SGHTA, CDR2 FQGTGA. The length of the CDR3 is 19 residues. The CDR3 loop is CASSPLIGGEMIKNQPQHF. Here the CDR3 DNA reads TGTGCCAGCAGCCCATTAATAGGGGGCGAAATGATAAAGAATCAGCCCCAGCATTTT. Together with reference TRBV7-3 and TRBJ1-5, the CDR3 gives the full variable domain: GAGVSQTPSNKVTEKGKYVELRCDPISGHTALYWYRQSLGQGPEFLIYFQGTGAADDSGLPNDRFFAVRPEGSVSTLKIQRTERGDSAVYLCASSPLIGGEMIKNQPQHFGDGTRLSIL.